The 29 T cell receptor beta chains in this list originate from one sample, sequenced in a study of blood T cell repertoires in COVID-19. TCRdb's table, derived via immunoSEQ multiplex PCR, lists solely in-frame clones and lacks some. The sample has approximately 130,000 clones; about 85% are singletons. Sequencing input: peripheral blood. These receptors all stem from a human donor in a cohort sampled during active COVID-19.

The rearrangement links TRBV5-1 to TRBJ2-2; 7 bases are shared with TRBD1. V was clipped by 4 bases and J by 5 bases; unmatched bases: 8. Germline CDR1 is SGHRS and CDR2 is YFSETQ. The CDR3 covers 15 residues. Written as DNA, the CDR3 is TGCGCCAGCAGCCAAGGACAGGCCTTAACCGGGGAGCTGTTTTTT. Its protein product is CASSQGQALTGELFF.

The rearrangement uses TRBV29-1 and TRBJ2-3; 12 nucleotides agree with TRBD2. The CDR3 totals 18 residues. Losses at the gene ends were 2 bases for V and 4 bases for J; bases not matched to a gene: 13. Germline values: CDR1 SQVTM, CDR2 ANQGSEA. CDR3 region: CSVERDTFRLAGADTQYF. The CDR3 DNA reads TGCAGCGTTGAACGGGACACCTTTCGACTAGCGGGAGCAGATACGCAGTATTTT.

V gene TRBV4-3 combines with J gene TRBJ2-5, with no clear D. The V end lost 5 bases, the J end lost 2 bases, and 12 bases lay between the germline ends. In germline, CDR1 is LGHNA, CDR2 YSLEER. The CDR3 contains 14 residues. The CDR3 region is CASSAAARQETQYF. CDR3 sequence (DNA): TGCGCCAGCAGCGCCGCGGCAAGACAAGAGACCCAGTACTTC.

V gene TRBV24-1 combines with J gene TRBJ1-1, with a weak D call TRBD1 (5 bases). From germline, CDR1 is KGHDR and CDR2 SFDVKD. V gave up 3 bases and J gave up 1 base, with 5 bases separating them. This CDR3 has 13 residues. DNA of the CDR3: TGTGCCACCAGTGATCAGGGGAACACTGAAGCTTTCTTT. Its protein is CATSDQGNTEAFF.

The J gene is TRBJ1-1, the V gene TRBV2; no definite D call. There are 11 residues in the CDR3. V was cut by 8 bases and J by 4 bases, with 8 bases left in between. CDR1 is SNHLY and CDR2 is FYNNEI in the germline V gene. DNA of the CDR3: TGTGCCAGCTGGTCGGGCACTGAAGCTTTCTTT. It encodes CASWSGTEAFF.

The chain joins TRBV2 to TRBJ2-1; weak D call: TRBD2 (6 bases). Germline V gives CDR1 SNHLY, CDR2 FYNNEI. This CDR3 has 14 residues. The germline V and J ends were trimmed by 1 base and 4 bases, with 8 bases remaining between them. The CDR3: CASSEGGGYNEQFF. As DNA, the CDR3 is TGTGCCAGCAGTGAAGGGGGAGGATACAATGAGCAGTTCTTC.

The gene calls are TRBV30 and TRBJ2-7, with D maybe TRBD2 (7 bases). Germline V lookup: CDR1 GTSNPN, CDR2 SVGIG (reference sequence). With 0 bases removed from V and 1 base from J, the gap between germline ends came to 10 bases. CDR3 length: 14 amino acids. The DNA of the CDR3 is TGTGCCTGGAGTGTGGGGGGGCCTTCCTACGAGCAGTACGTC. Its translation is CAWSVGGPSYEQYV.

The chain employs TRBV19 and TRBJ2-1, with D possibly TRBD2 on 6 matching bases. The CDR3 has 13 amino acids. The V end lost 3 bases, the J end lost 10 bases, and 13 bases lay between the germline ends. Germline V gives CDR1 LNHDA, CDR2 SQIVND (reference sequence). The CDR3, as DNA: TGTGCCAGTAGTATTATATTAAGCGGGGAGCAGTTCTTC. As protein: CASSIILSGEQFF.

This clone has just one count. The J gene is TRBJ2-2, the V gene TRBV11-3, with D possibly TRBD2 on 5 matching bases. This CDR3 is built from 14 residues. V was cut by 1 base and J by 4 bases, with 7 bases left in between. CDR1 is SGHNT and CDR2 is YENEEA in the germline V gene. The CDR3 sequence is CASSLGGFTGELFF. The CDR3 DNA is TGTGCCAGCAGCTTAGGAGGGTTCACCGGGGAGCTGTTTTTT.

The chain carries TRBV30 and TRBJ2-3; TRBD2 might be the D (5 bases). The CDR3 runs 15 residues. In germline, CDR1 is GTSNPN, CDR2 SVGIG (reference sequence). Trimming left V 0 bases short and J 6 bases short, with 16 bases between. CDR3 coding DNA: TGTGCCTGGAGTGTCAAGAGCGGCGGAGGTGATACGCAGTATTTT. Translating gives CAWSVKSGGGDTQYF.

The V and J genes are TRBV7-9 and TRBJ1-2; D is perhaps TRBD1 (6 bases). This CDR3 region has 14 residues. Per germline, CDR1 SEHNR and CDR2 FQNEAQ (reference sequence). Trimming took 3 bases from V and 7 from J, leaving 15 bases between them. CDR3 in amino acids: CASSFGQKSGGYTF. As DNA, the CDR3 is TGTGCCAGCAGCTTTGGACAGAAGAGCGGTGGCTACACCTTC.

The chain is built from TRBV5-1 and TRBJ1-1; the D gene is possibly TRBD1 (5 bases). The germline V gene encodes CDR1 SGHRS and CDR2 YFSETQ. The V and J ends lost 4 bases and 4 bases respectively, with 14 bases between them. The CDR3 sequence is 14 residues long. DNA for the CDR3: TGCGCCAGCAGCCCAGAATCCGGGGGCACTGAAGCTTTCTTT. This sequence encodes CASSPESGGTEAFF.

The rearrangement uses TRBV7-2 and TRBJ2-3; D unclear. Trimming left V 5 bases short and J 0 bases short, with 6 bases between. The CDR3 has 13 residues. In germline, CDR1 is SGHTA, CDR2 FQGNSA. As DNA, the CDR3 is TGTGCCAGCAGCACCCTAAGCACAGATACGCAGTATTTT. Protein sequence: CASSTLSTDTQYF.

This chain links TRBV6-1 with TRBJ2-1; D is unresolved. The CDR3 runs to 17 residues. With 1 base removed from V and 3 bases from J, the gap between germline ends came to 16 bases. Germline CDR1 and CDR2: MNHNS and SASEGT. CDR3 in amino acids: CASSEGAFVKIYNEQFF. DNA for the CDR3: TGTGCCAGCAGTGAAGGCGCGTTCGTAAAGATCTACAATGAGCAGTTCTTC.

The rearrangement links TRBV25-1 to TRBJ1-1; D gene ambiguous. V was shortened by 0 bases and J by 4 bases, with 9 bases between the two germline ends. CDR1 and CDR2 from the germline V gene are MGHDK and SYGVNS. The CDR3 runs to 14 residues. The CDR3 here is CASSEYREVTEAFF. The DNA for the CDR3 is TGTGCCAGCAGTGAATATCGGGAAGTCACTGAAGCTTTCTTT.

V gene TRBV3-1 (or the pseudogene TRBV3-2) combines with J gene TRBJ1-4; D is possibly TRBD1 (5 bases). The CDR3 runs 15 residues. Germline V CDR1 and CDR2: LGHDT, YNNKEL (reference sequence). Trimming took 3 bases from V and 5 from J, leaving 13 bases between them. CDR3: CASSHWTKQNEKLFF. The CDR3 bases are TGTGCCAGCAGCCATTGGACAAAGCAGAATGAAAAACTGTTTTTT.

The V gene is TRBV19, the J gene TRBJ2-3, with 10 bases lining up with TRBD1. Germline CDR1 reads LNHDA; CDR2 reads SQIVND (reference sequence). CDR3 size: 16 residues. Trimming took 6 bases from V and 6 from J; bases not matched to a gene: 12. The CDR3 bases are TGTGCCAGTAGGAGACAGGGGGCGAGAAGTGGGGATACGCAGTATTTT. Its protein product is CASRRQGARSGDTQYF. Using reference TRBV19 and TRBJ2-3 for the parts outside the CDR3, the full variable domain is DGGITQSPKYLFRKEGQNVTLSCEQNLNHDAMYWYRQDPGQGLRLIYYSQIVNDFQKGDIAEGYSVSREKKESFPLTVTSAQKNPTAFYLCASRRQGARSGDTQYFGPGTRLTVL.

The chain combines TRBV6-2 or TRBV6-3 with TRBJ1-5; D is unresolved. The ends were cut back, 2 bases at V and 6 bases at J, with 11 bases in the middle. This CDR3 region has 14 residues. Germline V CDR1 and CDR2: MNHEY, SVGEGT. The DNA for the CDR3 is TGTGCCAGCAGTTACGAAGGCGGAATTCAGCCCCAGCATTTT. It translates to CASSYEGGIQPQHF.

The rearrangement uses TRBV9 and TRBJ2-3, with TRBD2 identical over 12 bases. The CDR3 runs 16 residues. Trimming at V came to 3 bases and at J to 4 bases, leaving 6 bases not matched to a gene. Per germline, CDR1 SGDLS and CDR2 YYNGEE. The CDR3 sequence: CASSANRLAGADTQYF. The CDR3, as DNA: TGTGCCAGCAGCGCCAACCGACTAGCGGGAGCAGATACGCAGTATTTT. The full variable domain, rest sourced from reference TRBV9 and TRBJ2-3, is DSGVTQTPKHLITATGQRVTLRCSPRSGDLSVYWYQQSLDQGLQFLIQYYNGEERAKGNILERFSAQQFPDLHSELNLSSLELGDSALYFCASSANRLAGADTQYFGPGTRLTVL.

With respect to this clone: Other DNA sequences from this sample encode an identical CDR3 as well. The CDR3 loop reads CASSDSSGSYNEQFF. The DNA for the CDR3 is TGTGCCAGCAGTGACTCTAGCGGCTCCTACAATGAGCAGTTCTTC. This rearrangement joins TRBV6-4 to TRBJ2-1; possible D gene TRBD2, 6 bases. The CDR3 has 15 residues. V was trimmed by 0 bases and J by 0 bases, leaving 6 bases between them. CDR1 is MRHNA and CDR2 is SNTAGT in the germline V gene.

This chain uses TRBV4-3 with TRBJ1-2, with a tentative D call TRBD1 (5 bases). The V gene's germline CDR1 is LGHNA and CDR2 YSLEER. The V and J ends lost 0 bases and 0 bases respectively, with 14 bases between them. The CDR3 is 17 amino acids. CDR3 residues: CASSQEVEGAANYGYTF. CDR3 sequence (DNA): TGCGCCAGCAGCCAAGAGGTCGAAGGGGCCGCTAACTATGGCTACACCTTC.

This clone was observed a few times. The chain employs TRBV6-5 and TRBJ2-2; tentatively, D is TRBD1 (5 bases). Trimming pared 10 bases from V and 5 bases from J, leaving 17 bases between. CDR3 length: 14 residues. Germline lookup yields CDR1 MNHEY and CDR2 SVGAGI. Here the CDR3 reads CATTPPGRTGELFF. Here the CDR3 DNA reads TGTGCCACCACTCCGCCAGGGCGAACCGGGGAGCTGTTTTTT.

The CDR3 DNA is TGCGCCAGCAGCCAAGACGCTGAAGCTTTCTTT. Translating gives CASSQDAEAFF. This chain links TRBV4-1 with TRBJ1-1; D is unclear. This CDR3 has 11 amino acids. In germline, CDR1 is MGHRA, CDR2 YSYEKL. Trimming cost V 0 bases and J 6 bases, with 2 bases left between them.

The chain joins TRBV11-3 to TRBJ1-2; 9 bases align to TRBD1. This CDR3 is 15 amino acids long. Unmatched junction bases numbered 3, after V lost 4 bases and J lost 0 bases. CDR1 SGHNT and CDR2 YENEEA come from the germline V gene. DNA for the CDR3: TGTGCCAGCAGCTCCGGGACAGGGCCTAACTATGGCTACACCTTC. Encoded protein: CASSSGTGPNYGYTF.

With regard to this clone: One end of the junction fails to match germline, which may point to a read error. CDR3 DNA sequence: TGTGCTAGCAGCCCCACAGACTACAATGAGCAGTTCTTC. It yields the protein CASSPTDYNEQFF. J is TRBJ2-1 and V is TRBV7-7; D is ambiguous. CDR3 length: 13 residues. CDR1 and CDR2 from the germline V gene are SSHAT and FNYEAQ (reference sequence).

The V gene is TRBV5-5, the J gene TRBJ2-2, with D unresolved. Germline CDR1 SGHKS, CDR2 YYEKEE (reference sequence). There are 12 residues in the CDR3. The V gene lost 4 bases and the J gene lost 7 bases, with 8 bases spanning the gap. The chain's CDR3 is CASSASGGELFF. The CDR3 region has the DNA TGTGCCAGCAGCGCTTCGGGCGGGGAGCTGTTTTTT.

The J gene is TRBJ2-5, the V gene TRBV5-1; D possibly corresponds to TRBD1 (5 bases). V shed 0 bases and J shed 4 bases, with 10 bases lying between them. Germline V gene lookup returns CDR1 SGHRS and CDR2 YFSETQ. The CDR3 loop spans 14 amino acids. The CDR3 here is CASSLVGRAETQYF. CDR3 DNA sequence: TGCGCCAGCAGCTTGGTTGGCAGGGCAGAGACCCAGTACTTC.

The chain couples TRBV7-2 to TRBJ2-3, with D unresolved. This CDR3 is 14 amino acids long. CDR1 SGHTA and CDR2 FQGNSA come from the germline V gene. V shed 3 bases and J shed 4 bases, with 11 bases lying between them. The CDR3 is CASSFRGRADTQYF. CDR3 nucleotide sequence: TGTGCCAGCAGCTTCCGAGGTCGGGCAGATACGCAGTATTTT.

The chain joins TRBV5-5 to TRBJ2-5; D gene uncertain. CDR1 is SGHKS and CDR2 is YYEKEE in the germline V gene (reference sequence). V was cut by 0 bases and J by 2 bases, with 8 bases left in between. The CDR3 consists of 14 residues. The CDR3 here is CASSLGRNQETQYF. The CDR3 DNA follows: TGTGCCAGCAGCTTGGGGCGGAATCAAGAGACCCAGTACTTC.